This TCR beta chain was captured by sequencing in a study of persistence of HIV-infected CD4 T cells. Study as a whole: A couple of participants gave one leukapheresis sample; others gave up to roughly 180 mL blood repeatedly. Antigen stimulation activated a lower proportion of cells, more of them memory, than anti-CD3/anti-CD28 stimulation.

With regard to this clone: As yet, its antigen is unknown.

Anti-CD3/anti-CD28 beads served as a nonspecific positive control stimulus. Sorting selected CD4+ T cells upregulating both CD40 ligand and CD69. Anti-CD28/CD49d costimulation, CD40-blocking antibody and enfuvirtide were given to CD8-depleted PBMCs for 18 hours. The CDR3 sequence is 13 residues long. Germline lookup yields CDR1 SNHLY and CDR2 FYNNEI. The V gene lost 1 base and the J gene lost 2 bases, with 5 bases spanning the gap. Study-wide points: Degenerate expanded CDR3beta sequences were enriched among CMV- and Gag-responding cells.

Sequencing used immunoSEQ version 4 in survey mode. Using immunoSEQ multiplex PCR, the repertoire was profiled, and TCRdb retains in-frame clones only, with some absent. The sample holds 43,000 or so clones; roughly 90% are singletons and the top ten take over 0.9%. The rearrangement joins TRBV2 to TRBJ1-2, with D hard to call. This receptor was taken from an adult man with HIV who was CMV-seropositive. The sample was CD4+ T cells sorted from PBMCs after roughly 18-hour stimulation, taken from a patient who received antiretroviral therapy. CDR3 sequence (DNA): TGTGCCAGCAGTGAAGAAGGGAACTATGGCTACACCTTC. Protein product: CASSEEGNYGYTF. The variable domain in full, with the rest retrieved from reference TRBV2 and TRBJ1-2, is EPEVTQTPSHQVTQMGQEVILRCVPISNHLYFYWYRQILGQKVEFLVSFYNNEISEKSEIFDDQFSVERPDGSNFTLKIRSTKLEDSAMYFCASSEEGNYGYTFGSGTRLTVV.